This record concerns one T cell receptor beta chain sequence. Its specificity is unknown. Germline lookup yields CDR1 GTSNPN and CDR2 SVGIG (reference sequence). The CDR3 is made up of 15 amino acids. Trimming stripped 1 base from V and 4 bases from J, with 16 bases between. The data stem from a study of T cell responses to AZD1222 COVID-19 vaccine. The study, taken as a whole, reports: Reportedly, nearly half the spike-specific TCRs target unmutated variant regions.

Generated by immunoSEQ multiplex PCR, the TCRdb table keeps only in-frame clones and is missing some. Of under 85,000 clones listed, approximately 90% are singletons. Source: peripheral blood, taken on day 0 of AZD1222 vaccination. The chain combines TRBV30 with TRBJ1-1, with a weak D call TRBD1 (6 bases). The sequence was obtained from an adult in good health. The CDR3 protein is CAWSGYRVGITEAFF. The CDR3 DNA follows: TGTGCCTGGAGTGGTTACAGGGTAGGGATCACTGAAGCTTTCTTT.